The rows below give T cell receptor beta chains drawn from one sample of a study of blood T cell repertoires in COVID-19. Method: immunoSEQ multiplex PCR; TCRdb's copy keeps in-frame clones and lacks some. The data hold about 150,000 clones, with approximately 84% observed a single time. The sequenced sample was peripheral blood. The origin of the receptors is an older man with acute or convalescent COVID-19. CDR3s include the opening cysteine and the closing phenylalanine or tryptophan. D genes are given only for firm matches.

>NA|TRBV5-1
CASSLGQLKNIQYF
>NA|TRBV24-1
CATSERLVSEQFF
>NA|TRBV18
CASSPSAGNTIYF
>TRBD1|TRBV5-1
CASSLRSWATGAFGEAFF
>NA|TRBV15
CATSRDGAVATNEKLFF
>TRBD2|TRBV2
CASRQASGGAWEQFF
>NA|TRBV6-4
CASSDSDKQGTSYNEQFF
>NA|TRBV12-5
CASGLEFPSKGLSSYEQYF
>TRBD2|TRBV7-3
CASSPLAGAPTDTQYF
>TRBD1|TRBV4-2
CASSQEGQTTDTQYF
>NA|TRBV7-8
CASSLGGISGPSTDTQYF
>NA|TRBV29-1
CSVASRFQRVEKLFF
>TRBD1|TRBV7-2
CASSPDRGYQPQHF
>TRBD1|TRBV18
CASSPTGIYEQYF
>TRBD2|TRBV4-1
CASSQMLRGEGTDTQYF
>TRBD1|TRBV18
CASSPRGQGSNSNQPQHF
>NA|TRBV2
CASTKQDPRRYF
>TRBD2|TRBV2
CASNFLGGTGELFF
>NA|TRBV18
CASSISGVNTEAFF
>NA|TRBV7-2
CASSLRRKGPGHWYF
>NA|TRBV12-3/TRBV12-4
CASTPTEGREQYF
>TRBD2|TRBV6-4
CASSDSSGGADTQYF
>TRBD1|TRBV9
CASSVGTGARNEQFF
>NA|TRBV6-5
CASSPTRQNEQFF
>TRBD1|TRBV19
CASRDTGTGYQPQHF
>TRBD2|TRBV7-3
CASSLTSGGSPRNEQFF
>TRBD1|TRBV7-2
CASSSTGGSREKLFF
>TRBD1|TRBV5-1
CASGLTGGENTIYF
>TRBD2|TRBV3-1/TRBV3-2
CASSPRLAVNNEQFF
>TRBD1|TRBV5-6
CASSQGEYEQYF
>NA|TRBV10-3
CAISAQYEAFF
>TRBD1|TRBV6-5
CASTDGTGESPLHF
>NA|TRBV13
CASSPGAGGGDTQYF
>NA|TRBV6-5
CASSEASGYTF
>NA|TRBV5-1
CASSLAAGLGETQYF
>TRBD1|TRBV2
CASSGDRVFGNTIYF
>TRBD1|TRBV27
CASSRQGIANSPLHF
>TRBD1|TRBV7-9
CASSRGTGDGYTF
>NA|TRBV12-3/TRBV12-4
CASSPLFTDTQYF
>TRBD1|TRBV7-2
CASSTQGQGYGYTF
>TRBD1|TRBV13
CASSLTGSNYGYTF
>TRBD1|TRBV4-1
CASSLTGTGRNEQFF